This T cell receptor (beta chain) appears in the sequencing data of a study of blood T cell repertoires in COVID-19. Across the whole study: PBMCs, B-cell-depleted T cells, or T cells provided the cDNA or gDNA that made up the material.

V gave up 7 bases and J gave up 5 bases, with 11 bases separating them. The CDR3 runs to 12 residues. Germline V gives CDR1 SEHNR, CDR2 FQNEAQ (reference sequence). TCRdb's table, derived via immunoSEQ multiplex PCR, lists solely in-frame clones and lacks some. The sample shows about 160,000 clones, more than 75% of them seen only once. The sequence derives from a man between 60 and 75 years old with active or convalescent COVID-19. V gene TRBV7-9 combines with J gene TRBJ1-2; D might be TRBD1 (6 bases). Sample: peripheral blood. The CDR3 protein is CASTPQGYGYTF. The DNA of the CDR3 is TGTGCCAGCACCCCACAGGGTTATGGCTACACCTTC.